This T cell receptor (beta chain) was retrieved from a study of vaccination effects on CD4 cells after COVID-19. Looking at the study overall: Ahead of sequencing, the ViraFEST assay grew antigen-specific CD4+ T cells using viral peptide pools. Study-level points and caveats: By a late point after vaccination, infection- and vaccine-induced clones had shrunk markedly through clonal contraction. From healthy vaccinees, only 1 of 255 vaccine-induced clones also reacted to common cold coronaviruses.

V was clipped by 6 bases and J by 3 bases, with 24 bases between them. The CDR3 sequence is 17 residues long. The germline gives CDR1 WNHNN, CDR2 SYGVQD (reference sequence). Clones were sequenced by immunoSEQ multiplex PCR, and TCRdb holds only the in-frame ones, with some missing. The sample lists about 40,000 clones; about 62% were seen once. Scientists isolated CD4+ T cells after an approximately 10-day culture period ended. All study participants received two doses of BNT162b2 or mRNA-1273 vaccine. Nucleocapsid antibodies stayed negative before and after vaccination, showing no earlier SARS-CoV-2 infection. This clone was detected a few times. Its antigen is unknown.

The receptor was isolated from a human donor who received a COVID-19 vaccine. J is TRBJ2-7 and V is TRBV10-1; possible D gene TRBD1, 6 bases. The sequencing here drew on CD4+ T cells from PBMCs cultured without peptide, taken after COVID-19 vaccination. The CDR3 DNA sequence: TGCGCCAGCAGGCTACAGGGCCACCTAGGGATGAACTACGAGCAGTACTTC. Its protein product is CASRLQGHLGMNYEQYF.